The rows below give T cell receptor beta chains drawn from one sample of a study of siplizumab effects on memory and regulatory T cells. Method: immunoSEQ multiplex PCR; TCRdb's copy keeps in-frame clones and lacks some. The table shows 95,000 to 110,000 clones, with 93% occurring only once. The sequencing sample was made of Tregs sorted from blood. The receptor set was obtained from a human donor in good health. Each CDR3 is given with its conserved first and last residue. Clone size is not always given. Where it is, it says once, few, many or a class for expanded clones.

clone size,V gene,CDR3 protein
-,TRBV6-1,CASSDRAGGGDEQYF
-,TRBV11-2,CASSLGNEQFF
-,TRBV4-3,CASSQGGGLGSRTEAFF
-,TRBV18,CASSPMGRGNSPLHF
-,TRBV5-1,CASHRTGSYGYTF
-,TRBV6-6,CASSYSRYGYTF
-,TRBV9,CASSVGGRMADTQYF
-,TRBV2,CASSEVGGPGNEQYF
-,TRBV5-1,CASRAEANYGYTF
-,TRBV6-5,CASSNWDRRGYTF
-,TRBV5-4,CASSASPGGTDTQYF
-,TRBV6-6,CASSYSPGAIYGYTF
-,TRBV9,CASSPLGWDRGVSEQYF
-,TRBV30,CAWSVGWGGPSTDTQYF
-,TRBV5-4,CASSQRNRGGEQYF
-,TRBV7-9,CASRPYKPGETQYF
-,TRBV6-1,CASSERDLGETQYF
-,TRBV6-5,CASSYVGLAGAQYF
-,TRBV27,CASKEHGRNSYEQYF
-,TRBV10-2,CASSRWGGEKLFF
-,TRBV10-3,CAISKERYGYTF
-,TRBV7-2,CASSLVATSTLSRYNEQFF
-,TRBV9,CASSALAGTGEQYF
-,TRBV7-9,CASSLGRDIGQYF
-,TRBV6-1,CASRGTVWGTEAFF
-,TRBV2,CASSVFQGGDTQYF
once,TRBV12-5,CATGPSPTNEQFF
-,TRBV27,CASSLMKNTEAFF
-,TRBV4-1,CASSQPQLREKLFF
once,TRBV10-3,CAIRPRQDTEAFF
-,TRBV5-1,CASSLGQGHYGYTF
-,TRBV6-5,CASSYSRQGGEKLFF
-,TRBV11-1,CASSLSTGDYEQYF
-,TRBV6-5,CASSLGQGSTGELFF
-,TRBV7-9,CASSKGGLAGGTDTQYF
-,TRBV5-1,CASTEGPANNEQFF
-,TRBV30,CAWSALGGIAKNIQYF
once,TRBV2,CASSASGTSANTGELFF